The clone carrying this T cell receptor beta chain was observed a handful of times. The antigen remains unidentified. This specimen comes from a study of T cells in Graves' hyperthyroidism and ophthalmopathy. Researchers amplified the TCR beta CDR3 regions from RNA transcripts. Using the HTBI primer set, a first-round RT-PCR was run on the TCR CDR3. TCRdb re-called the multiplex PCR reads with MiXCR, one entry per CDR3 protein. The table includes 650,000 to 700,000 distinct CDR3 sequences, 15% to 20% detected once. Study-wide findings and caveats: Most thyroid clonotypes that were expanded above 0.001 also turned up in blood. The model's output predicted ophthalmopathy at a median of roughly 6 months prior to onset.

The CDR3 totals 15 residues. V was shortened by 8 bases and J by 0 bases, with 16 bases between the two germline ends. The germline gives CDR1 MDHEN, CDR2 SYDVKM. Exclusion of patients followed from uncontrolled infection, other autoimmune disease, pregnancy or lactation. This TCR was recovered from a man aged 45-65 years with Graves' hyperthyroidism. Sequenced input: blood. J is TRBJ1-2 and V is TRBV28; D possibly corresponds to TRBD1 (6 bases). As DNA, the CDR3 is TGTGCCAGCGGGGGAGGAGGGGGTCCTAACTATGGCTACACCTTC. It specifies CASGGGGGPNYGYTF.